These 13 T cell receptor beta chains originate from one sample sequenced in a study of blood T cells in healthy people across ages. A sample-barcoded 5' primer and a J-beta primer mix were used in a second PCR of roughly 6 to 11 cycles. TCRdb redid the calling of the 5' RACE reads with MiXCR, one entry per CDR3 protein. The sample shows some 1.5 million distinct CDR3 sequences, less than 45% of them seen only once. Sequenced input: blood. Source of these receptors: a young woman in good health.

The gene calls are TRBV20-1 and TRBJ2-3; 9 positions match TRBD2. The germline gives CDR1 DFQATT, CDR2 SNEGSKA (reference sequence). The CDR3 is 15 residues long. The junction had 10 bases not matched to a gene; V was cut back by 3 bases and J by 6 bases. The CDR3 DNA reads TGCAGTGCTAGGGCGTCTAGCGGGGAATGGGATACGCAGTATTTT. Residues: CSARASSGEWDTQYF.

This clonotype was seen only a few times. This chain connects TRBV27 to TRBJ2-1; 8 positions agree with TRBD2. The CDR3 loop spans 16 amino acids. The V and J ends lost 6 bases and 4 bases, in that order; junction bases with no gene match: 11. Germline V lookup: CDR1 MNHEY, CDR2 SMNVEV (reference sequence). CDR3 region: CASRTPRGGIYNEQFF. The CDR3, as DNA: TGTGCCAGCAGGACCCCTCGCGGGGGGATTTACAATGAGCAGTTCTTC.

This chain uses TRBV24-1 with TRBJ2-1; 8 positions agree with TRBD1. Germline CDR1 reads KGHDR; CDR2 reads SFDVKD. CDR3 length: 17 amino acids. V shed 2 bases and J 8 bases; nucleotides not matched to a gene: 13. The CDR3 protein is CATSDSRRTGRYDEQFF. Written as DNA, the CDR3 is TGTGCCACCAGTGATTCCCGCCGGACAGGGCGTTACGATGAGCAGTTCTTC.

The chain uses TRBV6-5 and TRBJ1-2; D is unclear. CDR3 size: 14 residues. Germline V gene sequence: CDR1 MNHEY, CDR2 SVGAGI. Trimming stripped 2 bases from V and 1 base from J, with 8 bases between. DNA for the CDR3: TGTGCCAGCAGTTACCTAGTGGGTAACTATGGCTACACCTTC. It codes for CASSYLVGNYGYTF.

The table lists this clonotype with a few counts. The chain recombines TRBV2 with TRBJ2-1, with 7 nucleotides matching TRBD2. The germline V gene encodes CDR1 SNHLY and CDR2 FYNNEI. V lost 3 bases to trimming and J lost 3 bases; unmatched junction nucleotides: 5. The CDR3 is 15 residues long. CDR3 in DNA: TGTGCCAGCAGTGATAAGCGGGGCCTCTACAATGAGCAGTTCTTC. Translation: CASSDKRGLYNEQFF.

This clonotype was found a few times. The chain joins TRBV5-1 to TRBJ1-4; D not certain. The ends were cut back, 0 bases at V and 0 bases at J, with 9 bases in the middle. The germline V gene has CDR1 SGHRS and CDR2 YFSETQ. This CDR3 spans 16 amino acids. The CDR3: CASSLAAFATNEKLFF. In nucleotides, the CDR3 is TGCGCCAGCAGCTTGGCAGCGTTTGCAACTAATGAAAAACTGTTTTTT.

This clonotype was seen only a few times. The chain employs TRBV10-3 and TRBJ1-1, with unresolved D. The CDR3 has 16 amino acids. Per germline, CDR1 ENHRY and CDR2 SYGVKD. Trimming pared 1 base from V and 0 bases from J, leaving 12 bases between. CDR3 protein: CAISEFGFRVNTEAFF. Written as DNA, the CDR3 is TGTGCCATCAGTGAGTTTGGATTTCGGGTGAACACTGAAGCTTTCTTT.

The rearrangement joins TRBV7-9 to TRBJ1-5, with TRBD1 matching over 7 bases. Germline values: CDR1 SEHNR, CDR2 FQNEAQ (reference sequence). CDR3 length equals 15 residues. Losses at the gene ends were 5 bases for V and 5 bases for J; bases not matched to a gene: 9. The CDR3 spells CASSVPGQTHQPQHF. The CDR3 DNA reads TGTGCCAGCAGCGTGCCGGGACAGACTCATCAGCCCCAGCATTTT.

V gene TRBV7-9 combines with J gene TRBJ2-3, with D hard to call. CDR3 length: 15 residues. Germline values: CDR1 SEHNR, CDR2 FQNEAQ (reference sequence). V shed 6 bases and J shed 2 bases, with 15 bases lying between them. CDR3 DNA sequence: TGTGCCAGCAGTCTGGTAGCCATCTTCACAGATACGCAGTATTTT. Its translation is CASSLVAIFTDTQYF.

This clonotype was seen only a few times. This rearrangement joins TRBV13 to TRBJ2-5; D gene ambiguous. Germline V gene sequence: CDR1 PRHDT, CDR2 FYEKMQ (reference sequence). The V and J ends lost 5 bases and 0 bases respectively, with 13 bases between them. The CDR3 contains 15 residues. The CDR3 DNA sequence: TGTGCCAGCAGCGTCTCGGGCGAGTACCAAGAGACCCAGTACTTC. Protein sequence: CASSVSGEYQETQYF. The complete variable domain, with remaining parts taken from reference TRBV13 and TRBJ2-5, reads AAGVIQSPRHLIKEKRETATLKCYPIPRHDTVYWYQQGPGQDPQFLISFYEKMQSDKGSIPDRFSAQQFSDYHSELNMSSLELGDSALYFCASSVSGEYQETQYFGPGTRLLVL.

This clonotype has only a few counts. The genes are TRBV29-1 and TRBJ2-7; possible D gene TRBD2, 6 bases. CDR1 is SQVTM and CDR2 is ANQGSEA in the germline V gene. V was clipped by 6 bases and J by 3 bases, with 18 bases between them. The CDR3 sequence is 14 residues long. CDR3 region: CSVAGIVGGYEQYF. Here the CDR3 DNA reads TGCAGCGTCGCTGGGATAGTGGGGGGCTACGAGCAGTACTTC.

The CDR3 spells CSVVTGGGAEAFF. DNA for the CDR3: TGCAGCGTTGTGACAGGGGGGGGGGCTGAAGCTTTCTTT. The J gene is TRBJ1-1, the V gene TRBV29-1; 9 bases align to TRBD1. The CDR3 runs to 13 residues. Germline V gives CDR1 SQVTM, CDR2 ANQGSEA. After removal of 4 bases from V and 6 bases from J, the junction contained 6 bases not matched to a gene.

The rearrangement links TRBV4-3 to TRBJ1-2; no firm D call. The germline V gene encodes CDR1 LGHNA and CDR2 YSLEER. Trimming pared 0 bases from V and 7 bases from J, leaving 12 bases between. This CDR3 contains 14 residues. The CDR3 nucleotides read TGCGCCAGCAGCCAAGATTTGGCGGGAAGTGGCTACACCTTC. This translates into CASSQDLAGSGYTF.